The clone carrying this T cell receptor (beta chain) was counted many times. Its antigen is unidentified. Noted time point: newly diagnosed GD, antithyroid drugs for less than 3 months. Extracted PBMC RNA gave rise to the TCR library. For TCR beta, libraries came from iRepertoire HTBI primers and Arm-PCR of CDR3 regions. TCRdb fed the multiplex PCR reads into MiXCR, producing one record per CDR3 protein. The data hold some 250,000 distinct CDR3 sequences, with 18% observed a single time. The data are from a study of regulatory T cells in long-lasting Graves disease. Background on the study: Newly diagnosed Graves' patients had under 3 months of antithyroid drugs. Broader study findings: Favored gene segments in persistent disease were TRBV28, TRBJ1-2 and TRBJ2-5. The researchers studied only peripheral blood, not thyroid tissue.

CDR1 and CDR2 (germline): MNHNS, SASEGT. The CDR3 covers 15 residues. Trimming took off 6 bases at V and 4 bases at J, with 16 bases between the two ends. These sequences were also reported in another study, on T cells in Graves' hyperthyroidism and ophthalmopathy. As that study records: The hyperthyroidism was newly diagnosed and had lasted under 2 months; the patients were aged 18 to 65.

This material consisted of peripheral blood mononuclear cells (PBMCs), taken at new diagnosis, from a patient treated with antithyroid drugs. The rearrangement uses TRBV6-1 and TRBJ1-5; D ambiguous. The sequence derives from a woman aged 25-40 years with Graves disease. CDR3 sequence (DNA): TGTGCCAGCAGCCCCCCCGGGCCGACGAATCAGCCCCAGCATTTT. Protein: CASSPPGPTNQPQHF.